This T cell receptor (beta chain) was found in a study of cytomegalovirus exposure and HLA in healthy donors. About this clone: The antigen is not known.

The study ran its PCR with 60 Vbeta and 13 Jbeta primers. TCRdb's table, derived via immunoSEQ multiplex PCR, lists solely in-frame clones and lacks some. The sample holds 240,000 or so clones, roughly 82% seen once. Overall study results and limits: Prediction of most subjects' HLA-A and HLA-B alleles by TCR beta sequences was reportedly accurate. Cytomegalovirus association was listed for roughly 160 TCR beta chains.

This CDR3 spans 15 amino acids. Germline CDR1 reads MNHEY; CDR2 reads SVGAGI. The sequence was collected from a woman between 40 and 55 years old in good health and CMV-seropositive. This chain connects TRBV6-5 to TRBJ2-5; 8 nucleotides line up with TRBD1. The J call may be wrong; the DNA end is better matched by TRBJ2-7. The source material was PBMCs. The CDR3: CASSYSTGGTYEQYF. As DNA, the CDR3 is TGTGCCAGCAGTTACTCCACAGGGGGAACCTACGAGCAGTACTTC.